This is a list of T cell receptor beta chains from one sample in a study of blood T cells in healthy people across ages. A single record per CDR3 protein comes from TCRdb applying MiXCR to the 5' RACE reads. The sample carries under 950,000 distinct CDR3 sequences, roughly 20% recorded once. What was sequenced was blood. The receptors were sampled from a man aged 65 to 79 in good health. Both conserved end residues are part of each CDR3. Each record gives: V gene, D gene, J gene, CDR3 protein. A D gene is named only where the DNA matches it firmly.

V gene: TRBV5-1
D gene: TRBD1
J gene: TRBJ1-2
CDR3 protein: CASSRPGTGDYGYTF

V gene: TRBV12-3/TRBV12-4
D gene: TRBD2
J gene: TRBJ2-2
CDR3 protein: CASGSAGASGELFF

V gene: TRBV20-1
D gene: .
J gene: TRBJ1-2
CDR3 protein: CSAPSGLTNYGYTF

V gene: TRBV12-3/TRBV12-4
D gene: TRBD1
J gene: TRBJ2-5
CDR3 protein: CATNRGAGETQYF

V gene: TRBV7-9
D gene: .
J gene: .
CDR3 protein: CASRLAKSDNEQFF

V gene: TRBV7-9
D gene: .
J gene: TRBJ1-1
CDR3 protein: CASSPGAGRAFF

V gene: TRBV18
D gene: .
J gene: TRBJ1-2
CDR3 protein: CASSPAAHYGYTF

V gene: TRBV6-6
D gene: .
J gene: TRBJ2-2
CDR3 protein: CASRGLAGELFF

V gene: TRBV6-5
D gene: TRBD1
J gene: TRBJ2-7
CDR3 protein: CASSTDRALPEQYF

V gene: TRBV6-5
D gene: .
J gene: TRBJ1-1
CDR3 protein: CASSPPGDSEAFF

V gene: TRBV5-5
D gene: .
J gene: TRBJ2-5
CDR3 protein: CAGSLGRETQYF

V gene: TRBV20-1
D gene: TRBD2
J gene: TRBJ2-1
CDR3 protein: CSARDLTGGEQFF

V gene: TRBV5-1
D gene: .
J gene: TRBJ1-4
CDR3 protein: CASSWKEGGKLFF

V gene: TRBV5-1
D gene: .
J gene: TRBJ1-1
CDR3 protein: CASSLVEGTEAFF

V gene: TRBV14
D gene: .
J gene: TRBJ1-4
CDR3 protein: CASSQGGILSREKLFF

V gene: TRBV28
D gene: .
J gene: TRBJ2-3
CDR3 protein: CASSPVQGRSTDTQYF

V gene: TRBV11-2
D gene: .
J gene: TRBJ2-5
CDR3 protein: CASRNRSPSRETQYF

V gene: TRBV12-3/TRBV12-4
D gene: .
J gene: TRBJ2-5
CDR3 protein: CASNMAATGTQYF

V gene: TRBV9
D gene: TRBD2
J gene: TRBJ2-1
CDR3 protein: CASSVDRGGLAGYSYNEQFF

V gene: TRBV7-2
D gene: .
J gene: TRBJ1-6
CDR3 protein: CASSLIPAANSPLHF

V gene: TRBV6-6
D gene: .
J gene: TRBJ2-6
CDR3 protein: CASSYGSGANVLTF

V gene: TRBV20-1
D gene: TRBD1
J gene: TRBJ2-7
CDR3 protein: CSASGTGAQDEQYF

V gene: TRBV9
D gene: .
J gene: TRBJ2-1
CDR3 protein: CASSPVGGPREQFF

V gene: TRBV5-1
D gene: .
J gene: TRBJ2-7
CDR3 protein: CASSWATGSYEQYF

V gene: TRBV4-1
D gene: TRBD2
J gene: TRBJ2-1
CDR3 protein: CASSQDSWGTTSNEQFF

V gene: TRBV20-1
D gene: .
J gene: .
CDR3 protein: CSAVGGQSYEQYF

V gene: TRBV3-1
D gene: TRBD2
J gene: TRBJ2-1
CDR3 protein: CASSHLSGTYNEQFF

V gene: TRBV12-3/TRBV12-4
D gene: TRBD1
J gene: TRBJ1-1
CDR3 protein: CASSFDRTGESLNTEAFF

V gene: TRBV7-9
D gene: TRBD2
J gene: TRBJ2-3
CDR3 protein: CASSPKGLAGVRDTQYF

V gene: TRBV11-2
D gene: .
J gene: TRBJ2-3
CDR3 protein: CASSFPGLASGDTQYF

V gene: TRBV29-1
D gene: TRBD2
J gene: TRBJ2-5
CDR3 protein: CSARTSGSETQYF

V gene: TRBV29-1
D gene: TRBD1
J gene: TRBJ2-3
CDR3 protein: CSVRTGTQYF

V gene: TRBV5-1
D gene: TRBD2
J gene: TRBJ2-3
CDR3 protein: CASSRSGTKGGDTQYF

V gene: TRBV2
D gene: .
J gene: TRBJ1-5
CDR3 protein: CASRVWVNQPQHF

V gene: TRBV4-3
D gene: .
J gene: TRBJ2-3
CDR3 protein: CASSQIQARTDTQYF

V gene: TRBV20-1
D gene: .
J gene: .
CDR3 protein: CSAPYPGIETQYF

V gene: TRBV12-3/TRBV12-4
D gene: TRBD1
J gene: TRBJ1-5
CDR3 protein: CASSPTGGIRDQPQHF

V gene: TRBV7-2
D gene: TRBD2
J gene: TRBJ2-3
CDR3 protein: CASSLMPTSGSGYF

V gene: TRBV10-3
D gene: .
J gene: .
CDR3 protein: CAIRQDVNQETQYF

V gene: TRBV27
D gene: TRBD1
J gene: TRBJ1-2
CDR3 protein: CASTSSGTGGWGYTF

V gene: TRBV29-1
D gene: .
J gene: TRBJ2-3
CDR3 protein: CSVEKGVWDTQYF

V gene: TRBV2
D gene: .
J gene: TRBJ2-3
CDR3 protein: CASSDVGLITDTQYF

V gene: TRBV10-3
D gene: .
J gene: TRBJ1-6
CDR3 protein: CAISDPKGSPLHF

V gene: TRBV5-1
D gene: .
J gene: TRBJ2-3
CDR3 protein: CASSFDKDKPVTQYF

V gene: TRBV5-1
D gene: .
J gene: TRBJ2-3
CDR3 protein: CASSLVGSSTDTQYF

V gene: TRBV5-1
D gene: .
J gene: TRBJ1-1
CDR3 protein: CASSPGSVNTEAFF